The rows below give T cell receptor beta chains drawn from one sample of a study of shared clonotypes between healthy human individuals. The repertoire was sequenced with immunoSEQ multiplex PCR; TCRdb's copy has only in-frame clones and lacks some. Of some 2.4 million clones listed, over 85% are singletons. The sequencing sample was made of naive CD4+ T cells from PBMCs. Receptors originate from a man in his late teens or twenties in good health. Some clones in this sample may be carry-over from other donors' samples. Both conserved end residues are part of each CDR3. D genes are given only for firm matches. Only part of the rows carry a size: once, few, many, or a class if the clone is expanded.

J gene | V gene | clone size | D gene | CDR3 DNA | CDR3 protein
TRBJ2-5 | TRBV19 | . | . | TGTGCCAGTAGTATGGGTTATCAAGAGACCCAGTACTTC | CASSMGYQETQYF
TRBJ1-5 | TRBV28 | . | TRBD1 | TGTGCCAGCAGTCTGGGACAGGGAAGAGGTCAGCCCCAGCATTTT | CASSLGQGRGQPQHF
TRBJ2-7 | TRBV27 | . | TRBD2 | TGTGCCAGCAGTTTAAAGCGGGAGCACGAGCAGTACTTC | CASSLKREHEQYF
TRBJ2-1 | TRBV4-2 | . | TRBD2 | TGTGCCAGCAGCCCGCTCGGGGCGGGAGTGGTTAATGAGCAGTTCTTC | CASSPLGAGVVNEQFF
TRBJ1-1 | TRBV29-1 | . | . | TGCAGCGTCCTAGCCGGGACCGCCAACACTGAAGCTTTCTTT | CSVLAGTANTEAFF
TRBJ2-3 | TRBV7-7 | . | TRBD2 | TGTGCCAGCAGCTTTAGCGGGAGGGAGGGAGATACGCAGTATTTT | CASSFSGREGDTQYF
TRBJ2-3 | TRBV5-1 | . | . | TGCGCCAGCAGCTTGATCCAGGGCCCCCGCACAGATACGCAGTATTTT | CASSLIQGPRTDTQYF
TRBJ1-3 | TRBV6-5 | . | . | TGTGCCAGCAGACCCGGGACGTCCGGAAACACCATATATTTT | CASRPGTSGNTIYF
TRBJ2-7 | TRBV2 | few | . | TGTGCCAGCCTCCAAGGCTCCGCCTACGAGCAGTACTTC | CASLQGSAYEQYF
TRBJ2-7 | TRBV29-1 | once | . | TGCAGCGTTGAAGGCGGAATTACGGGGTACGAGCAGTACTTC | CSVEGGITGYEQYF
TRBJ1-3 | TRBV11-3 | . | . | TGTGCCAGCAGCCCCGACAGTACTGGAAACACCATATATTTT | CASSPDSTGNTIYF
TRBJ1-2 | TRBV19 | . | . | TGTGCCAGTAGGGCAGAAGACTATGGCTACACCTTC | CASRAEDYGYTF
TRBJ1-2 | TRBV25-1 | . | . | TGTGCCAGCAGTGAATTGGTTCACTATGGCTACACCTTC | CASSELVHYGYTF
TRBJ2-7 | TRBV28 | . | TRBD2 | TGTGCCAGCAGTTTACTAGCGGGGGAGTACGAGCAGTACTTC | CASSLLAGEYEQYF
TRBJ2-1 | TRBV9 | . | TRBD2 | TGTGCCAGCAGCGGACTAGCGGGAGGGAAGGGTGAGCAGTTCTTC | CASSGLAGGKGEQFF
TRBJ1-1 | TRBV30 | . | TRBD1 | TGTGCCTGGAGTGGGGACAGGAACACTGAAGCTTTCTTT | CAWSGDRNTEAFF
TRBJ2-7 | TRBV6-1 | . | TRBD2 | TGTGCCAGCCGGGAGGGCCTTTGGGGCTACGAGCAGTACTTC | CASREGLWGYEQYF
TRBJ2-7 | TRBV7-8 | . | . | TGTGCCAGCAGCCAACAACGGGGACGGTCATACGAGCAGTACTTC | CASSQQRGRSYEQYF
TRBJ1-1 | TRBV19 | . | . | TGTGCCAGTAGTCCACAGACAGGATCGGCTGAAGCTTTCTTT | CASSPQTGSAEAFF
TRBJ1-2 | TRBV28 | . | . | TGTGCCAGCAGCCTTGCCGCTCGTCAGAATGGCTACACCTTC | CASSLAARQNGYTF
TRBJ2-7 | TRBV4-1 | . | . | TGCGCCCAGCGAGGGCACGAGCAGTACTTC | CAQRGHEQYF
TRBJ1-4 | TRBV18 | . | . | TGTGCCAGCTCACCCCAGGGGACTAATGAAAAACTGTTTTTT | CASSPQGTNEKLFF
TRBJ2-5 | TRBV28 | . | TRBD1 | TGTGCCAGCAGTTTGTTTCAGGGGGCGCGGGAGACCCAGTACTTC | CASSLFQGARETQYF
TRBJ2-6 | TRBV15 | once | . | TGTGCCACCAGCTACCGGGGGAGGCACGAGTACTGGGCCAACGTCCTGACTTTC | CATSYRGRHEYWANVLTF
TRBJ2-1 | TRBV7-9 | . | TRBD2 | TGTGCCAGCAGCTCGGGACGGAGACTAGCGGGATCGATAAATGAGCAGTTCTTC | CASSSGRRLAGSINEQFF
TRBJ2-5 | TRBV6-1 | . | TRBD2 | TGTGCCAGCAGTGCGCGGACTAGCGGTAACCAAGAGACCCAGTACTTC | CASSARTSGNQETQYF
TRBJ1-1 | TRBV10-3 | . | . | TGTGCCATCAGTGAGATTAGTACAGGGTTTGGCACTGAAGCTTTCTTT | CAISEISTGFGTEAFF
TRBJ2-3 | TRBV6-5 | . | . | TGTGCCAGCAGTTCTCTCGACAGAGGCGGTACGCAGTATTTT | CASSSLDRGGTQYF
TRBJ1-5 | TRBV6-1 | . | . | TGTGCCAGCAGTGAAACGACGGTTATAACGACGAATCAGCCCCAGCATTTT | CASSETTVITTNQPQHF
TRBJ2-2 | TRBV4-1 | . | TRBD1 | TGCGCCAGCAGCCAGGGACAGGGGGTTAACGGGGAGCTGTTTTTT | CASSQGQGVNGELFF
TRBJ2-6 | TRBV28 | . | TRBD2 | TGTGCCAGCAGCACGGGAGGGCGCACCGCGGCTTTC | CASSTGGRTAAF
TRBJ2-7 | TRBV18 | . | TRBD1 | TGTGCCAGCTCACCACGTCCGGGACAGACCTACGAGCAGTACTTC | CASSPRPGQTYEQYF
TRBJ2-7 | TRBV27 | . | TRBD1 | TGTGCCAGCAGTTTCGGACAGGGCAGCTCCTACGAGCAGTACTTC | CASSFGQGSSYEQYF
TRBJ2-1 | TRBV7-3 | . | . | TGTGCCAGCAGCTTACAGGCGCGGGACACTCACAATGAGCAGTTCTTC | CASSLQARDTHNEQFF
TRBJ1-2 | TRBV9 | . | . | TGTGCCAGCAGCGTTCAGGGCTATGGCTACACCTTC | CASSVQGYGYTF
TRBJ1-4 | TRBV29-1 | . | . | TGCAGCGTAGGAAGAGGGGGGGCTAATGAAAAACTGTTTTTT | CSVGRGGANEKLFF
TRBJ2-7 | TRBV18 | . | TRBD1 | TGTGCCAGCTCACCAGCAGGGGGTGAGCAGTACTTC | CASSPAGGEQYF
TRBJ1-4 | TRBV10-3 | . | TRBD1 | TGTGCCATCAGTGAGTCATCCAGGGGGCTAGGAGAAAAACTGTTTTTT | CAISESSRGLGEKLFF
TRBJ2-2 | TRBV7-7 | . | . | TGTGCCAGCAGCCCTGGGGCGGGCCCGAACACCGGGGAGCTGTTTTTT | CASSPGAGPNTGELFF
TRBJ2-1 | TRBV7-6 | . | . | TGTGCCAGCACCGAAACCCTTATATCTGCGCAGTTCTTC | CASTETLISAQFF
TRBJ1-2 | TRBV7-2 | . | . | TGTGCCAGCAGCCCAGTTGAAGGCTATGGCTACACCTTC | CASSPVEGYGYTF
TRBJ2-2 | TRBV4-2 | . | . | TGTGCCAGCAGCCTAGGCACCGGGGAGCTGTTTTTT | CASSLGTGELFF
TRBJ2-1 | TRBV2 | . | TRBD2 | TGTGCCAGCAGTGAGGGGACTAGCGCCCTGAATGAGCAGTTCTTC | CASSEGTSALNEQFF
TRBJ2-7 | TRBV7-9 | . | . | TGTGCCAGCAGCCAACTTGTGGGGTTCTACGAGCAGTACTTC | CASSQLVGFYEQYF
TRBJ2-5 | TRBV4-2 | . | . | TGTGCCAGCAGCCAAGATCGGTGGACAGCCCAGGAGACCCAGTACTTC | CASSQDRWTAQETQYF
TRBJ1-1 | TRBV6-5 | . | . | TGTGCCAGCAGTTACTCGAGACCCACGGGCGGTAACGCTTTCTTT | CASSYSRPTGGNAFF
TRBJ1-1 | TRBV7-8 | . | TRBD1 | TGTGCCAGCAGCCCCTGGAGGACAGGGTGGGCCTTGAACACTGAAGCTTTCTTT | CASSPWRTGWALNTEAFF
TRBJ1-5 | TRBV16 | . | . | TGTGCCAGCAGCCAGTCATATCAGCCCCAGCATTTT | CASSQSYQPQHF
TRBJ2-1 | TRBV20-1 | . | . | TGCAGTGCTGGACGCAATGAGCAGTTCTTC | CSAGRNEQFF
TRBJ1-2 | TRBV5-1 | few | TRBD1 | TGCGCCAGCGGGTCGACAGGGGAGATCTTCGATGGCTACACCTTC | CASGSTGEIFDGYTF
TRBJ1-4 | TRBV2 | . | TRBD1 | TGTGCCAGCAGTGAAGAATTACTGAGGACAGGGTTTTTT | CASSEELLRTGFF
TRBJ2-3 | TRBV7-2 | once | . | TGTGCCAGCAGCATTGGACAGCGCGCAGATACGCAGTATTTT | CASSIGQRADTQYF
TRBJ1-1 | TRBV5-1 | . | . | TGCGCCAGCAGAACAGGACCGGGAGGGGCTGAAGCTTTCTTT | CASRTGPGGAEAFF
TRBJ2-7 | TRBV4-2 | . | TRBD2 | TGTGCCAGCAGCCAAGAAGCTCTAGCGGGGAGCTCCTACGAGCAGTACTTC | CASSQEALAGSSYEQYF
TRBJ2-1 | TRBV2 | . | TRBD2 | TGTGCCAGCAGGAACCGACTAGCGGGAGGCCTCCAGCAGTTCTTC | CASRNRLAGGLQQFF
TRBJ1-5 | TRBV5-1 | . | . | TGCGCCAGCAGTCCCCACTTGCCCCAGCATTTT | CASSPHLPQHF
TRBJ2-7 | TRBV7-9 | . | . | TGTGCCAGCAGCTTAGGGGGGGTGAGCGGACGGAATTACGAGCAGTACTTC | CASSLGGVSGRNYEQYF
TRBJ2-1 | TRBV4-1 | . | . | TGCGCCAGCAGCCAAGGACTTCTCTCCTACAATGAGCAGTTCTTC | CASSQGLLSYNEQFF
TRBJ1-3 | TRBV20-1 | . | . | TGCAGTGTGAAGGGAAACACCATATATTTT | CSVKGNTIYF
TRBJ1-6 | TRBV5-6 | . | . | TGTGCCAGCAGCTTAGACCCAGTCGATTCACCCCTCCACTTT | CASSLDPVDSPLHF